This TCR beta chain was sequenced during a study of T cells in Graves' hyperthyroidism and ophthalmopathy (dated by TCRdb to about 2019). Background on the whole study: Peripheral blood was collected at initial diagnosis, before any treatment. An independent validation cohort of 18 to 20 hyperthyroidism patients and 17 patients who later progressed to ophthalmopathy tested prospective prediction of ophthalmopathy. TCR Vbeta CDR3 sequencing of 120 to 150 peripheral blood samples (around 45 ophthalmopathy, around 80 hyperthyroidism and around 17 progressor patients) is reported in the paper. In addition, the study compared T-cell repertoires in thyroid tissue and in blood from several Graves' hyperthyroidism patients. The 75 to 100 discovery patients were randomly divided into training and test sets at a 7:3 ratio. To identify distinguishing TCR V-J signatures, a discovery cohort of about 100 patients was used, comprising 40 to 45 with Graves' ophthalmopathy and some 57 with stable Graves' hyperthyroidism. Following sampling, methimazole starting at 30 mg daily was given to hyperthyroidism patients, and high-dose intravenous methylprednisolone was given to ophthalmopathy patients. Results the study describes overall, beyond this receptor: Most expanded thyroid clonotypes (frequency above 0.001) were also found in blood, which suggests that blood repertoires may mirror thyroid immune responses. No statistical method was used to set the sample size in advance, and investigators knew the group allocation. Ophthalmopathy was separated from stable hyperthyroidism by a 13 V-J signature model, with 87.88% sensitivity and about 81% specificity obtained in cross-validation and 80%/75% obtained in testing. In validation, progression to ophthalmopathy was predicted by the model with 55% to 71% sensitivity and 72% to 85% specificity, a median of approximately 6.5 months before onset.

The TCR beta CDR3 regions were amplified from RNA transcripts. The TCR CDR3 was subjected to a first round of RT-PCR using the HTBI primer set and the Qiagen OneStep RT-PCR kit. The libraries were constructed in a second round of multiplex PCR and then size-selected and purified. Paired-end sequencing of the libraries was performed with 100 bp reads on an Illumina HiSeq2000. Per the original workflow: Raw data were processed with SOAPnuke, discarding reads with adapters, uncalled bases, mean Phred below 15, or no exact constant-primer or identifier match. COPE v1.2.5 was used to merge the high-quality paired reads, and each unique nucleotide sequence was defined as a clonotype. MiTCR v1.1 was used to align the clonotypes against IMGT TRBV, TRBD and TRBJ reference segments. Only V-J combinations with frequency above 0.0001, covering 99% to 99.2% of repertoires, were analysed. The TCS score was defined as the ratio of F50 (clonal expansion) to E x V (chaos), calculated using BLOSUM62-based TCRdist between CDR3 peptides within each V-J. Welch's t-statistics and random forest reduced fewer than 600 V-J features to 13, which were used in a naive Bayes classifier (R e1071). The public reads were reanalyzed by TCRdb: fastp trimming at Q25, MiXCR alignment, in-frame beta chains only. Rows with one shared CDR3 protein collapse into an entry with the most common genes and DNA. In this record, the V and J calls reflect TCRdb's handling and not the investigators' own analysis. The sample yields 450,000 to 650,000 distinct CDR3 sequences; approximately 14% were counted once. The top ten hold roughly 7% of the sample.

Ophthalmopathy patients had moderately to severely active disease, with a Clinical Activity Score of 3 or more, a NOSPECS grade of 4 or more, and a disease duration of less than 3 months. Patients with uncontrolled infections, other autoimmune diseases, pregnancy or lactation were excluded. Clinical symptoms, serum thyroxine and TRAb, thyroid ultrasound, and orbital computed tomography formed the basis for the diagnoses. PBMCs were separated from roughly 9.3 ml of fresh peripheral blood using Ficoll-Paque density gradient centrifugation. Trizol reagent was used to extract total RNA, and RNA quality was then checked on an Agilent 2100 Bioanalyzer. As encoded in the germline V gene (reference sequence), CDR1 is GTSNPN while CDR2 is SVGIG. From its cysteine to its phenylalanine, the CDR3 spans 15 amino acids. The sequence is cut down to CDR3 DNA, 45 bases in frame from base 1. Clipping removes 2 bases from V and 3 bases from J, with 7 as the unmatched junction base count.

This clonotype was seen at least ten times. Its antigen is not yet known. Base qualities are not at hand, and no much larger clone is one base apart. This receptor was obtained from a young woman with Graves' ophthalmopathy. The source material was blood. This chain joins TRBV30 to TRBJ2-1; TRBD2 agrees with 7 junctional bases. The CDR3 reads CAWSTAGGDYNEQFF. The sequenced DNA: TGTGCCTGGAGTACGGCTGGGGGGGACTACAATGAGCAGTTCTTC. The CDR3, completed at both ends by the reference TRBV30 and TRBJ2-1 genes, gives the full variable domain SQTIHQWPATLVQPVGSPLSLECTVEGTSNPNLYWYRQAAGRGLQLLFYSVGIGQISSEVPQNLSASRPQDRQFILSSKKLLLSDSGFYLCAWSTAGGDYNEQFFGPGTRLTVL.